The sequence of this T cell receptor beta chain was determined in a study of cytomegalovirus exposure and HLA in healthy donors. Study-wide results and caveats: HLA alleles were associated with 15,000 to 20,000 TCR beta sequences in a later analysis at 0.05 false discovery rate.

Germline lookup yields CDR1 SGHTA and CDR2 FQGNSA. The CDR3 contains 14 residues. The V and J ends lost 4 bases and 0 bases, in that order; junction bases with no gene match: 2. In regard to this clone: Antigen specificity is unknown.

Primers included in the PCR were 60 Vbeta and 13 Jbeta primers. Clones were sequenced by immunoSEQ multiplex PCR, and TCRdb holds only the in-frame ones, with some missing. The sample has about 150,000 clones, about 75% seen once; the top ten hold around 4.2%. The rearrangement joins TRBV7-2 to TRBJ1-1, with 7 positions matching TRBD1. Sample: PBMCs. The sequence was obtained from a man aged 60-69 years in good health and CMV-seronegative. The DNA for the CDR3 is TGTGCCAGCAGCTGGGGACAGCTGAACACTGAAGCTTTCTTT. Its protein product is CASSWGQLNTEAFF.